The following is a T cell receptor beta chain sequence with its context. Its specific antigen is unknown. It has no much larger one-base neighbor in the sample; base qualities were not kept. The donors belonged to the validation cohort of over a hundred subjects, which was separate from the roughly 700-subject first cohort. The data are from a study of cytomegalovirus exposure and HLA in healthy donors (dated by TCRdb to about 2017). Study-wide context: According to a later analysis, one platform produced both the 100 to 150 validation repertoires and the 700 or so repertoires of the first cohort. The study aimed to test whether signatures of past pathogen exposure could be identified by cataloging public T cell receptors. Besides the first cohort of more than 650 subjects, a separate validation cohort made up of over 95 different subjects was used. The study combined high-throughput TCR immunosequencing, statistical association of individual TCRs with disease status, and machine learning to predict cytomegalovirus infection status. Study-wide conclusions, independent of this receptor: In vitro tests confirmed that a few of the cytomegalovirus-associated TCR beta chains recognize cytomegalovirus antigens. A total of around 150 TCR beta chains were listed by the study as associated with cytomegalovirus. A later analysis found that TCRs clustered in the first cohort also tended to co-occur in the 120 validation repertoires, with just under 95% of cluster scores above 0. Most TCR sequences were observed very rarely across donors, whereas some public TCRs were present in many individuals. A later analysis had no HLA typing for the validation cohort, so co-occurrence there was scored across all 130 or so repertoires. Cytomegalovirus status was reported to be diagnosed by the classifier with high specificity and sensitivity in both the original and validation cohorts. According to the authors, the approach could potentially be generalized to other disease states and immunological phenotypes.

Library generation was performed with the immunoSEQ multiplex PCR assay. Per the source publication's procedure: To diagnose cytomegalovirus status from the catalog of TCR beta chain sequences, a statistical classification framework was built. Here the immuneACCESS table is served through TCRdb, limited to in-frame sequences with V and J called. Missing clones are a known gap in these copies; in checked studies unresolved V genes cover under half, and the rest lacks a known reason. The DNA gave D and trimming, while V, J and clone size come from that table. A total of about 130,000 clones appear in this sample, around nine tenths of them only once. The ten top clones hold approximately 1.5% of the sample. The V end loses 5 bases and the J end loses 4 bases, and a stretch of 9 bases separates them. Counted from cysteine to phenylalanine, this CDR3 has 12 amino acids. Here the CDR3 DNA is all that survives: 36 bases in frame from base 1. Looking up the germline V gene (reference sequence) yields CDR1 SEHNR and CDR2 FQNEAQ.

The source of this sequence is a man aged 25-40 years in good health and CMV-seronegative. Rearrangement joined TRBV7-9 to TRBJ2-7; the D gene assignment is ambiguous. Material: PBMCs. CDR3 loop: CASSRSSYEQYF. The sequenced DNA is TGTGCCAGCAGCCGTTCCTCTTACGAGCAGTACTTC.